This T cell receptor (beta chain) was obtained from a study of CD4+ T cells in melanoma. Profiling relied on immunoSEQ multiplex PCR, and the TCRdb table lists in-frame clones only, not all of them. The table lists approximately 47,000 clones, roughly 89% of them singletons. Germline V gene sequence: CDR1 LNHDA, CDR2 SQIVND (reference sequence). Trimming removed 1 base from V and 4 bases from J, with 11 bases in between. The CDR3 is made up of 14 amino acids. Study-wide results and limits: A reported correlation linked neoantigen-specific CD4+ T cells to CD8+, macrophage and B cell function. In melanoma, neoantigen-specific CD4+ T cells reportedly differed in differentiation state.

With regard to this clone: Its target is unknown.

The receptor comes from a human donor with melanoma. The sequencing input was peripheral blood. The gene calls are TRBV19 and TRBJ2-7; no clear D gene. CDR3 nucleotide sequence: TGTGCCAGTAGTATAGGGCAACCTGCATACGAGCAGTACTTC. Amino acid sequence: CASSIGQPAYEQYF.